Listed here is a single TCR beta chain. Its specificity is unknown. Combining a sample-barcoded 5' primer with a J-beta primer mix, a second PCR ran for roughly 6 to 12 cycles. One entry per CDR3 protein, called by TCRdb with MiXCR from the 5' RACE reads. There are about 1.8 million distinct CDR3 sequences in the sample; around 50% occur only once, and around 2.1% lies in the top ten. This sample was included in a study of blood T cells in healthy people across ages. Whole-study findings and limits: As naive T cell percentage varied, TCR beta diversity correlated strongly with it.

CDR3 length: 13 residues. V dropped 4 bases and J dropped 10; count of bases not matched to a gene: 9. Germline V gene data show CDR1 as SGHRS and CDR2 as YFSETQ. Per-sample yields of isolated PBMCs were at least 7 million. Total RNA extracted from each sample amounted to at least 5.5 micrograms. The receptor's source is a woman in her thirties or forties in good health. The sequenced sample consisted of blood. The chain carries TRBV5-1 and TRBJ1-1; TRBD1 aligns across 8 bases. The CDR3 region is CASSNGQGVVAFF. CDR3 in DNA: TGCGCCAGCAGCAACGGACAGGGCGTGGTAGCTTTCTTT. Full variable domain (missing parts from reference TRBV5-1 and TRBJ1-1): KAGVTQTPRYLIKTRGQQVTLSCSPISGHRSVSWYQQTPGQGLQFLFEYFSETQRNKGNFPGRFSGRQFSNSRSEMNVSTLELGDSALYLCASSNGQGVVAFFGQGTRLTVV.